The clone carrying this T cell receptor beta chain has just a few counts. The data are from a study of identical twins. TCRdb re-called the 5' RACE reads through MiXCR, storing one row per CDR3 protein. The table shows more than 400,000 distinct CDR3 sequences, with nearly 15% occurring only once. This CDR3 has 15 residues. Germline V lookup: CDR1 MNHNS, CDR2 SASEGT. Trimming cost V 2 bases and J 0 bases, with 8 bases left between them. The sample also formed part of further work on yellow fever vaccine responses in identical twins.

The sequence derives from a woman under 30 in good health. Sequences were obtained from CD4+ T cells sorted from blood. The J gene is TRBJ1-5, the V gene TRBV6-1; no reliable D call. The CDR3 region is CASSESGYSNQPQHF. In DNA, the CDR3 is TGTGCCAGCAGTGAATCAGGTTATAGCAATCAGCCCCAGCATTTT.